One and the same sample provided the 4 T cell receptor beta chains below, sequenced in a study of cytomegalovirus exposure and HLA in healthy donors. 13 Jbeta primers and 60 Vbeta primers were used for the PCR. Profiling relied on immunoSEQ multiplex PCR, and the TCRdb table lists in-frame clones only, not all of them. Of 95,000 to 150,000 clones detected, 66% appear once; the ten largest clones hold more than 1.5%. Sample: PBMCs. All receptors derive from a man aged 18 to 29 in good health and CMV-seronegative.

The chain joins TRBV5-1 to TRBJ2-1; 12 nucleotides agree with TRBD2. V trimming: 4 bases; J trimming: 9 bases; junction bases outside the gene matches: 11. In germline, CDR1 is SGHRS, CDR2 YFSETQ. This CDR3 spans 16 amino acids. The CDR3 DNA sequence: TGCGCCAGCAGCCACCTAGCGGGAGGGCAGATAGGTGAGCAGTTCTTC. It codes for CASSHLAGGQIGEQFF.

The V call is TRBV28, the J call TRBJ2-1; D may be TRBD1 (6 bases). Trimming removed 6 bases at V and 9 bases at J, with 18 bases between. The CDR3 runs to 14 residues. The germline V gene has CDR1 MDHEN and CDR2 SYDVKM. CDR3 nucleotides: TGTGCCAGCAGGCTTGGACAGATTATAGGTGAGCAGTTCTTC. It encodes CASRLGQIIGEQFF.

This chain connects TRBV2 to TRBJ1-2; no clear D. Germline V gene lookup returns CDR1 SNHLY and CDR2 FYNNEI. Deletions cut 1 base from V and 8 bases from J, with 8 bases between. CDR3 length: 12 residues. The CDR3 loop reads CASSEVRGGYTF. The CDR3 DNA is TGTGCCAGCAGTGAAGTACGCGGAGGCTACACCTTC.

The CDR3 spells CASKGRVTYEQYF. The CDR3 DNA reads as TGCGCCAGCAAGGGCAGGGTAACCTACGAGCAGTACTTC. This rearrangement joins TRBV10-2 to TRBJ2-7; D is perhaps TRBD1 (5 bases). CDR1 is WSHSY and CDR2 is SAAADI in the germline V gene. The CDR3 spans 13 residues. V lost 7 bases and J lost 2, with 12 bases in between.